This record concerns one T cell receptor (beta chain) sequence. Its antigen has not been determined. No qualities accompany the bases; no much larger clone lies one base away. The intended sense of this specimen's time point label: cells obtained before transplantation from donor or recipient. CD3+CD4+ and CD3+CD8+ populations were FACS-sorted from unstimulated pre-transplant donor and recipient cells taken from spleen or lymph nodes. The sample belongs to a study of graft-versus-host responses after intestinal transplantation (dated by TCRdb to about 2021). About the full investigation: Multivisceral, liver-intestinal, or isolated intestinal transplants were received by the recipients. Samples from a few later patients were sequenced in-house on an Illumina MiSeq with MiXCR processing rather than by the commercial service. Anti-thymocyte globulin induction was given to all recipients, followed by maintenance tacrolimus and steroids for two to four years. A peak of at least 4% donor T cells among recipient peripheral blood mononuclear cells was the definition used for donor T cell macrochimerism. The cohort enrolled under 30 intestinal transplant recipients, one of whom was a retransplant, and a few patients without pretransplant specimens were excluded. To identify alloreactive clones, pre-transplant mixed lymphocyte reaction products were sequenced and compared with unstimulated pre-transplant donor and recipient T cells. Bulk TCR-beta CDR3 sequencing was used to track graft-versus-host and host-versus-graft alloreactive T cell clones in the graft, circulation and bone marrow after intestinal transplantation. The full study reports these points: GvH clones were detected in recipient bone marrow, and some appeared earlier in ileal mucosa or blood, consistent with an intestinal mucosal origin. Peak levels of circulating GvH clones were associated with declines in HvG clones early after transplant. High GvH to HvG T cell clonal ratios were observed in the allografts of patients with donor T cell macrochimerism. The conclusions were limited by the relatively low number and heterogeneity of the intestinal transplant patients.

Library method: the immunoSEQ multiplex PCR assay. For most patients, genomic DNA was isolated with the Qiagen DNeasy Blood and Tissue Kit and sent frozen to Adaptive Biotechnologies for TCR sequencing. For most patients, high-throughput TCR-beta CDR3 sequencing of genomic DNA was performed by Adaptive Biotechnologies. In the authors' own workflow: TCR sequencing data were retrieved from Adaptive's ImmunoSEQ software for 18 patients, whereas three other patients were processed with MiXCR and VDJtools. To correct CD4 versus CD8 sorting errors, any sequence found in both subsets at a frequency ratio below 5:1 was removed. CDR3 nucleotide sequences shared by donor and recipient were removed because the origin of these sequences could not be assigned. To count as alloreactive, a clone needed at least 2-fold expansion over unstimulated cells and a minimum CFSE-low frequency of 0.002% (template counts) or 0.001% (read counts). A clone was considered mappable if detected in the sequenced pre-transplant spleen, lymph node, or MLR CFSE-low populations of the donor or recipient. Cumulative frequency of alloreactive clones was calculated as a percentage of all sequences weighted by copy number. TCRdb retrieved this table from immuneACCESS and kept in-frame rearrangements only. Not all clones are present; in checked studies, unresolved V genes account for under half, and no reason is known for the remainder. Clonal size and the V and J genes are those of that table, whereas D and trimming came from the DNA. Counted in this sample were about 100,000 clones; roughly 87% of them appeared once. The ten largest clones add up to roughly 0.95% of the sample.

Spanning cysteine to phenylalanine, the CDR3 consists of 12 amino acids. The DNA shown is the 36-base CDR3, in frame from base 1. For CDR1 and CDR2, the germline V gene lists MDHEN and SYDVKM. The V end loses 7 bases and the J end loses 6 bases, and a stretch of 12 bases separates them. The sequencing here drew on unstimulated CD4+ T cells sorted from spleen or lymph node cells, taken before transplant. This TCR derives from a human donor who was the organ donor for an intestinal transplant. Rearrangement joined TRBV28 to TRBJ1-2, with no D gene named confidently. CDR3 reads: CASTSPNDGYTF. Here is the DNA: TGTGCCAGCACCTCCCCCAATGATGGCTACACCTTC.